These 9 T cell receptor beta chains were sequenced from one sample in a study of tissue T cells after allogeneic stem cell transplantation (dated by TCRdb to between 2022 and 2023). The library was produced with the immunoSEQ multiplex PCR assay. TCRdb's version of the immuneACCESS table is confined to in-frame rearrangements and falls short of the full clone set. An unresolved V gene accounts for under half of the shortfall where checked; the remainder is of unknown origin. For this sample there are fewer than 6,500 clones; just under 70% appear just once. The ten largest clones capture roughly 24% of the sample. According to the study, the label for this sample's time point signals: human tissue collected at research (rapid) autopsy. The sequenced sample was tissue from the stomach, obtained at autopsy. The receptors stem from a woman aged 18-49 years with breast cancer.

This clone is medium-sized (0.01 to 0.1%). CDR3: CATTFSGNPKSEQYF. The CDR3 nucleotides are TGTGCCACCACTTTCTCAGGGAACCCTAAATCCGAGCAGTACTTC. J is TRBJ2-7 and V is TRBV10-3; possibly TRBD1 for D (5 bases). CDR3 length: 15 amino acids. Trimming stripped 10 bases from V and 6 bases from J, with 25 bases between. Germline V CDR1 and CDR2: ENHRY, SYGVKD.

The chain joins TRBV19 to TRBJ1-5; D is perhaps TRBD1 (5 bases). Trimming cost V 7 bases and J 3 bases, with 13 bases left between them. The CDR3 is 14 amino acids. In germline, CDR1 is LNHDA, CDR2 SQIVND (reference sequence). The CDR3 DNA is TGTGCCAGTAAGGCTCAGGGATTCAATCAGCCCCAGCATTTT. Translated: CASKAQGFNQPQHF.

The V gene is TRBV7-2, the J gene TRBJ1-1, with D uncertain. CDR3 size: 14 residues. With 0 bases removed from V and 1 base from J, the gap between germline ends came to 6 bases. Germline CDR1 and CDR2: SGHTA and FQGNSA. The CDR3, as DNA: TGTGCCAGCAGCTTAGCTGCGGCGAACACTGAAGCTTTCTTT. Its translation is CASSLAAANTEAFF. The entire variable domain, with the rest obtained from reference TRBV7-2 and TRBJ1-1, is as follows: GAGVSQSPSNKVTEKGKDVELRCDPISGHTALYWYRQSLGQGLEFLIYFQGNSAPDKSGLPSDRFSAERTGGSVSTLTIQRTQQEDSAVYLCASSLAAANTEAFFGQGTRLTVV.

The chain combines TRBV3-1 (or the pseudogene TRBV3-2) with TRBJ2-6, with no clear D. Germline values: CDR1 LGHDT, CDR2 YNNKEL (reference sequence). The CDR3 is 15 residues long. V was pared by 1 base and J by 2 bases, with 6 bases between. CDR3 DNA: TGTGCCAGCAGCCAAGCCGGTACTGGGGCCAACGTCCTGACTTTC. Translated: CASSQAGTGANVLTF.

The CDR3 nucleotides are TGTGCCAGCAGGCAAAGTGAGCGGGCCGGTAATAATGAGCAGTTCTTC. It codes for CASRQSERAGNNEQFF. V gene TRBV27 combines with J gene TRBJ2-1; a possible D gene is TRBD2 (6 bases). The CDR3 is 16 amino acids. The germline V and J ends were trimmed by 6 bases and 7 bases, with 22 bases remaining between them. Germline CDR1 MNHEY, CDR2 SMNVEV (reference sequence).

This rearrangement joins TRBV30 to TRBJ2-2; tentative D call: TRBD2 (5 bases). CDR1 is GTSNPN, CDR2 SVGIG, per germline (reference sequence). This CDR3 has 13 amino acids. Trimming left V 5 bases short and J 5 bases short, with 12 bases between. The CDR3 DNA follows: TGTGCCTGGGAGGGAAGAGATACCGGGGAGCTGTTTTTT. It yields the protein CAWEGRDTGELFF.

With regard to this clone: At one boundary the junction diverges from the germline segment, which might be a read error. CDR3 protein: CASSYSDDRARYGYTF. DNA of the CDR3: TGTGCCAGCAGCTACTCCGACGACAGGGCTAGATATGGCTACACCTTC. V and J are TRBV6-5 and TRBJ1-2, with 7 bases aligning to TRBD1. This CDR3 has 16 amino acids. The germline gives CDR1 MNHEY, CDR2 SVGAGI.

The chain links TRBV30 to TRBJ2-1; D gene ambiguous. Germline V gives CDR1 GTSNPN, CDR2 SVGIG (reference sequence). This CDR3 has 13 amino acids. V gave up 3 bases and J gave up 7 bases, with 13 bases separating them. DNA of the CDR3: TGTGCCTGGAGGCCCGCGAGATTTAATGAGCAGTTCTTC. Residues: CAWRPARFNEQFF.

In this sample, this clone is medium-sized. The chain combines TRBV10-3 with TRBJ2-5, with TRBD2 matching over 9 bases. The CDR3 sequence is 15 residues long. The germline gives CDR1 ENHRY, CDR2 SYGVKD. The junction had 11 bases not matched to a gene; V was cut back by 10 bases and J by 2 bases. CDR3 in DNA: TGTGCCAGCGGAACCGGGACTAGCCGACAAGAGACCCAGTACTTC. This encodes CASGTGTSRQETQYF.